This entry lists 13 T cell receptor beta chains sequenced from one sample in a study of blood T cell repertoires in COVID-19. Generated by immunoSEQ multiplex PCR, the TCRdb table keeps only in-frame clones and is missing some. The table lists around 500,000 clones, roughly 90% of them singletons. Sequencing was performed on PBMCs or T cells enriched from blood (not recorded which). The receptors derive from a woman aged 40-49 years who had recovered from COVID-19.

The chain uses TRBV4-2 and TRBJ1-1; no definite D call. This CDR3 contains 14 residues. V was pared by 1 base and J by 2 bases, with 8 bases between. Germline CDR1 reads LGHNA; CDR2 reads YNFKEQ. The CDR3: CASSQGHFNTEAFF. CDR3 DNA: TGTGCCAGCAGCCAAGGACATTTTAACACTGAAGCTTTCTTT.

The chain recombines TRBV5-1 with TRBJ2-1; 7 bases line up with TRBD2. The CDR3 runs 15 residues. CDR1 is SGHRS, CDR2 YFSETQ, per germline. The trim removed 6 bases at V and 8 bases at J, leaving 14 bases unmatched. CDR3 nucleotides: TGCGCCAGCAAATACAGCGGGGAGTATAGCGATGAGCAGTTCTTC. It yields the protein CASKYSGEYSDEQFF. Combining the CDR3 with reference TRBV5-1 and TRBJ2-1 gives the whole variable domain KAGVTQTPRYLIKTRGQQVTLSCSPISGHRSVSWYQQTPGQGLQFLFEYFSETQRNKGNFPGRFSGRQFSNSRSEMNVSTLELGDSALYLCASKYSGEYSDEQFFGPGTRLTVL.

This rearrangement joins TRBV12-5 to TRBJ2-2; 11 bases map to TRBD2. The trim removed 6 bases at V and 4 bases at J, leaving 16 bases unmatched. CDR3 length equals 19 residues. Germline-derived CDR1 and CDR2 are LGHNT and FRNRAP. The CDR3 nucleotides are TGTGCTAGTGGCCCGACTGGAGTAGCGGGAGGGCCCAGCACCGGGGAGCTGTTTTTT. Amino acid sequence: CASGPTGVAGGPSTGELFF. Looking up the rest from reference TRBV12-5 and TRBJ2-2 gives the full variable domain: DARVTQTPRHKVTEMGQEVTMRCQPILGHNTVFWYRQTMMQGLELLAYFRNRAPLDDSGMPKDRFSAEMPDATLATLKIQPSEPRDSAVYFCASGPTGVAGGPSTGELFFGEGSRLTVL.

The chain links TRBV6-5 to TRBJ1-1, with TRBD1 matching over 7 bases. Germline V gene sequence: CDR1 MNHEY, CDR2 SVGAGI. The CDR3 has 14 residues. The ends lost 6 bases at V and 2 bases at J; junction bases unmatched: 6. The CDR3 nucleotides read TGTGCCAGCAGCCTAGACAGGGTAAACACTGAAGCTTTCTTT. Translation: CASSLDRVNTEAFF.

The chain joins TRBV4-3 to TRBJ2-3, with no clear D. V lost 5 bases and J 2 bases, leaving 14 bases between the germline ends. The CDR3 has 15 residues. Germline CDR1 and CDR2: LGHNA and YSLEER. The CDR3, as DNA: TGCGCCAGCAGCACAACGTTTCAGTACACAGATACGCAGTATTTT. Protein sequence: CASSTTFQYTDTQYF.

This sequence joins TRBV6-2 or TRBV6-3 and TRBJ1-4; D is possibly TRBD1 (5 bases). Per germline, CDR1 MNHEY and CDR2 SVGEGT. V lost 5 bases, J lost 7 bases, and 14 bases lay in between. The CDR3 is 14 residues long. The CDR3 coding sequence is TGTGCCAGCAGTCCGACAGCGAAACTTGAAAAACTGTTTTTT. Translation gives CASSPTAKLEKLFF.

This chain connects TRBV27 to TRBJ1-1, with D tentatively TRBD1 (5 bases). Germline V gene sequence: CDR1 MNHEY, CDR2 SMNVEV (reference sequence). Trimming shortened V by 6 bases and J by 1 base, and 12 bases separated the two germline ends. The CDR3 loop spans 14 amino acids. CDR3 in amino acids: CASSWGAGNTEAFF. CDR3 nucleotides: TGTGCCAGCAGCTGGGGCGCAGGGAACACTGAAGCTTTCTTT.

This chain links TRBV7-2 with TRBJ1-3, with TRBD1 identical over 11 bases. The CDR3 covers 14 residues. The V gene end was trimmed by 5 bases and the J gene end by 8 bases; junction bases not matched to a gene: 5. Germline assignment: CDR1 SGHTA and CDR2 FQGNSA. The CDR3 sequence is CASSAGQGADTIYF. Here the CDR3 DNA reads TGTGCCAGCAGCGCCGGACAGGGGGCAGACACCATATATTTT.

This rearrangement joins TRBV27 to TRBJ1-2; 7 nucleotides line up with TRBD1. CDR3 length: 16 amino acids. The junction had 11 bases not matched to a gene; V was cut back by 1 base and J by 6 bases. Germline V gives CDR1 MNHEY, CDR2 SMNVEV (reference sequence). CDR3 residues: CASSLYTDRAMDGYTF. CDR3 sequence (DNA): TGTGCCAGCAGTTTATACACCGACAGGGCGATGGATGGCTACACCTTC.

The CDR3: CAWSVPGTSGKETQYF. The CDR3 DNA reads as TGTGCCTGGAGTGTACCAGGGACTAGCGGAAAAGAGACCCAGTACTTC. V is TRBV30 and J is TRBJ2-5; 11 positions match TRBD2. This CDR3 contains 16 residues. V gave up 0 bases and J gave up 3 bases; unmatched junction bases: 6. Looked up from germline, CDR1 is GTSNPN and CDR2 is SVGIG (reference sequence).

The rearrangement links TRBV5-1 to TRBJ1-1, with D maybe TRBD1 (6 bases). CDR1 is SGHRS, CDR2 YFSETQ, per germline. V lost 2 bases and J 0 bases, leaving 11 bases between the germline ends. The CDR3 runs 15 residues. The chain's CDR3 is CASSFGQKMNTEAFF. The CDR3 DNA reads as TGCGCCAGCAGCTTTGGACAGAAGATGAACACTGAAGCTTTCTTT.

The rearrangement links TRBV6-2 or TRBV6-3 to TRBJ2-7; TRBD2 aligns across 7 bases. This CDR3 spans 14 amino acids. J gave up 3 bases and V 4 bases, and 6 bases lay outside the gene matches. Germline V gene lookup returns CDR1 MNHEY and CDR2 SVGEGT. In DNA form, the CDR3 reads TGTGCCAGCAGTTGGGGCGGGAGCAGCTACGAGCAGTACTTC. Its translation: CASSWGGSSYEQYF.

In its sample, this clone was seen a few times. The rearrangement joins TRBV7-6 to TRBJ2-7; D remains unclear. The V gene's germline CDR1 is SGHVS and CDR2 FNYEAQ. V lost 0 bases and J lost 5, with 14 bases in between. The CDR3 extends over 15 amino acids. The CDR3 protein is CASSLAALPGHEQYF. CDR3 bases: TGTGCCAGCAGCTTAGCCGCCCTCCCTGGCCACGAGCAGTACTTC.